This T cell receptor beta chain is drawn from a study of blood T cell repertoires in COVID-19. CDR3 length equals 13 residues. Germline lookup yields CDR1 SGHTA and CDR2 FQGNSA. J lost 11 bases, V lost 0 bases, and 4 bases had no gene match. Method: immunoSEQ multiplex PCR; TCRdb's copy keeps in-frame clones and lacks some. The sample has around 85,000 clones, approximately 88% seen once. Source material: peripheral blood. This chain links TRBV7-2 with TRBJ1-1, with 9 bases aligning to TRBD1. The sequence was obtained from a man aged 55 to 69 with acute or convalescent COVID-19. The CDR3 DNA reads TGTGCCAGCAGCTTAGCGCGACAGGGGGGGGCTTTCTTT. It encodes CASSLARQGGAFF.